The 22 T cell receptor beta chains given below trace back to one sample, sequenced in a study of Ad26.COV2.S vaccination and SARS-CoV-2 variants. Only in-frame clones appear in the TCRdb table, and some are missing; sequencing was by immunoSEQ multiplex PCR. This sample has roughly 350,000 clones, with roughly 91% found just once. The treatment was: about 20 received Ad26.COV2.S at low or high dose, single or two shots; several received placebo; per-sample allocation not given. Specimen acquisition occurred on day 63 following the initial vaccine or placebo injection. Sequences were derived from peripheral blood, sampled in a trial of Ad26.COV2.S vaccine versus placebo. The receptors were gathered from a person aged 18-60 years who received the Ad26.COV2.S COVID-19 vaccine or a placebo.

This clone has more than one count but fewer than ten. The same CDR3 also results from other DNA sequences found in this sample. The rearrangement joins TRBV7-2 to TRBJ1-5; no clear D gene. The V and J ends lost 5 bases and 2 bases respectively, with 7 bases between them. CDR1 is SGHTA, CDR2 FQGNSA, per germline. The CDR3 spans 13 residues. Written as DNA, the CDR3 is TGTGCCAGCAGCACGCGGGGCAATCAGCCCCAGCATTTT. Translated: CASSTRGNQPQHF.

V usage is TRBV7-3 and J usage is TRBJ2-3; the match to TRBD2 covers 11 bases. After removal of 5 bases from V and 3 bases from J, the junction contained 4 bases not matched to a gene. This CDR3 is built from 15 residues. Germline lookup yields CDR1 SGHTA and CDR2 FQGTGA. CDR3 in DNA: TGTGCCAGCAGCCTGGGGACTAGCGGTACAGATACGCAGTATTTT. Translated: CASSLGTSGTDTQYF. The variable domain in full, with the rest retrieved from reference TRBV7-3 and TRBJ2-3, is GAGVSQTPSNKVTEKGKYVELRCDPISGHTALYWYRQSLGQGPEFLIYFQGTGAADDSGLPNDRFFAVRPEGSVSTLKIQRTERGDSAVYLCASSLGTSGTDTQYFGPGTRLTVL.

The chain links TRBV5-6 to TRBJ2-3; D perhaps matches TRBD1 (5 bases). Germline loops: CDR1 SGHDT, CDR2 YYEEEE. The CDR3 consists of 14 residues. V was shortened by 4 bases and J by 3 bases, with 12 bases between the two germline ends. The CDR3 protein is CASSLGVGTDTQYF. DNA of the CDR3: TGTGCCAGCAGCCTAGGGGTTGGGACAGATACGCAGTATTTT.

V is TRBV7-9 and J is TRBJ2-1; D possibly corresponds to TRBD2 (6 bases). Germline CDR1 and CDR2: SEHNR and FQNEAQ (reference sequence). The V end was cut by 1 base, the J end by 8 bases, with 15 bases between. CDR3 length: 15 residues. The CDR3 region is CASSLVRLASDEQFF. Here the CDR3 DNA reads TGTGCCAGCAGCTTAGTTCGGCTAGCGAGCGATGAGCAGTTCTTC.

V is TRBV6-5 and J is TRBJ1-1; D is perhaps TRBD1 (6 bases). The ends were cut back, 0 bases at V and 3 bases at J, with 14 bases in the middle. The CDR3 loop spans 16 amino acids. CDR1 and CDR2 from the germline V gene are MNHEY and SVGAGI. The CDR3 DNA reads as TGTGCCAGCAGTTACTCGTGGAGGGGGAGGCACACTGAAGCTTTCTTT. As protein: CASSYSWRGRHTEAFF.

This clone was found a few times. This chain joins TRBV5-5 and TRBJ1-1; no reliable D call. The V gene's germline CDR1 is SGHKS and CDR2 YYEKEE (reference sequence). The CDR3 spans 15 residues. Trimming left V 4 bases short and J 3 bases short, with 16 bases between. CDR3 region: CASSPRHRWDTEAFF. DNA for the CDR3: TGTGCCAGCAGCCCCAGACACCGGTGGGACACTGAAGCTTTCTTT.

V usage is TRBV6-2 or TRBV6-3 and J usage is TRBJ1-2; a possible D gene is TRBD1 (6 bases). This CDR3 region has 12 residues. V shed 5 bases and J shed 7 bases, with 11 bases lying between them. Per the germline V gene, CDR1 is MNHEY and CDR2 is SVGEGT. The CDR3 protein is CASSTGISGYTF. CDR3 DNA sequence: TGTGCCAGCAGTACAGGGATAAGTGGCTACACCTTC.

Here the CDR3 reads CATSRPGQGNEKLFF. The CDR3 region has the DNA TGTGCCACCAGCCGACCGGGACAGGGAAATGAAAAACTGTTTTTT. This rearrangement joins TRBV15 to TRBJ1-4, with 9 bases lining up with TRBD1. The germline V gene encodes CDR1 LNHNV and CDR2 YYDKDF (reference sequence). With V trimmed by 5 bases and J by 5 bases, 6 bases remained unmatched. There are 15 residues in the CDR3. Variable domain in full (rest from reference TRBV15 and TRBJ1-4): DAMVIQNPRYQVTQFGKPVTLSCSQTLNHNVMYWYQQKSSQAPKLLFHYYDKDFNNEADTPDNFQSRRPNTSFCFLDIRSPGLGDTAMYLCATSRPGQGNEKLFFGSGTQLSVL.

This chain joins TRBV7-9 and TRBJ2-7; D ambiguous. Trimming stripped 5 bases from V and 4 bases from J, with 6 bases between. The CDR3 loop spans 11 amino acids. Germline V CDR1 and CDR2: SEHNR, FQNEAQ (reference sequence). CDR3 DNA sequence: TGTGCCAGCAGCGAATCTTACGAGCAGTACTTC. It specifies CASSESYEQYF.

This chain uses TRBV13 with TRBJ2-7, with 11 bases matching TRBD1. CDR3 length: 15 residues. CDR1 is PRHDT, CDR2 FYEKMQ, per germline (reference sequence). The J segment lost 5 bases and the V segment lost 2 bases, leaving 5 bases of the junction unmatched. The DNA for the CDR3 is TGTGCCAGCAGCTTAAGGCGGACAGGGGGCAACGAGCAGTACTTC. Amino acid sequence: CASSLRRTGGNEQYF.

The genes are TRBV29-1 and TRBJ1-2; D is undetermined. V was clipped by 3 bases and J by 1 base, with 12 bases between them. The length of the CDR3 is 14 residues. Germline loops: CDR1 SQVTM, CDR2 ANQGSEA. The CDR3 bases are TGCAGCGTTGAGGCAGACAAACTTAACTATGGCTACACCTTC. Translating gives CSVEADKLNYGYTF.

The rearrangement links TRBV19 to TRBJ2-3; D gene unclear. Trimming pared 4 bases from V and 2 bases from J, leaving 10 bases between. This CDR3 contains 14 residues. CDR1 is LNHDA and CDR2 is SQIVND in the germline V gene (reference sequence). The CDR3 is CASSRVYNTDTQYF. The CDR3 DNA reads TGTGCCAGTAGTAGGGTCTACAACACAGATACGCAGTATTTT.

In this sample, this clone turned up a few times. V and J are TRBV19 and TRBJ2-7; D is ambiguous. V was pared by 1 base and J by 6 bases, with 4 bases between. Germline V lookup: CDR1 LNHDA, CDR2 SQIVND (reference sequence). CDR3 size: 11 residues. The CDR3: CASSIGGEQYF. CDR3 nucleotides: TGTGCCAGTAGTATAGGGGGCGAGCAGTACTTC.

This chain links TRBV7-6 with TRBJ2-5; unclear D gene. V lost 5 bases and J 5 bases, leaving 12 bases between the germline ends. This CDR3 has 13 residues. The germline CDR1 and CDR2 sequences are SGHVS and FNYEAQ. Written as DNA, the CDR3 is TGTGCCAGCAGCCAGGTCCACGGGGAGACCCAGTACTTC. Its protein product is CASSQVHGETQYF. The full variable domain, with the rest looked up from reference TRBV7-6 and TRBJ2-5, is GAGVSQSPRYKVTKRGQDVALRCDPISGHVSLYWYRQALGQGPEFLTYFNYEAQQDKSGLPNDRFSAERPEGSISTLTIQRTEQRDSAMYRCASSQVHGETQYFGPGTRLLVL.

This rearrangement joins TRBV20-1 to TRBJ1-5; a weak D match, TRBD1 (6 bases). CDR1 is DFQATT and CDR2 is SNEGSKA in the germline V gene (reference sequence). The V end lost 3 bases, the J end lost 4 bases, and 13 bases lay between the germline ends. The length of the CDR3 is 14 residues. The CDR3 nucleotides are TGCAGTGCTAGTACAGGGCAAGGAAATCAGCCCCAGCATTTT. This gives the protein CSASTGQGNQPQHF.

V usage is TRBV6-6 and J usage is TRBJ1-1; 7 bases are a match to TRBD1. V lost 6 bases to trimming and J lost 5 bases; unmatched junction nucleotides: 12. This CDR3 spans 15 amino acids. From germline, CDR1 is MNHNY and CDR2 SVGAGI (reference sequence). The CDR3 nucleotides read TGTGCCAGCAGACTCGACCAGGGGGGGTTAACTGAAGCTTTCTTT. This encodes CASRLDQGGLTEAFF.

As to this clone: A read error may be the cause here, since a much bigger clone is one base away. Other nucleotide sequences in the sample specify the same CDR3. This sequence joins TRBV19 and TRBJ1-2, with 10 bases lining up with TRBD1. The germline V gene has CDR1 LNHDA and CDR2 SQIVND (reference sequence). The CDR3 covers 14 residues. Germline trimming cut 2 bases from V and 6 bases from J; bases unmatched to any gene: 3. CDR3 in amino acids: CASSIRGQGNGYTF. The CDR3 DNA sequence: TGTGCCAGTAGTATAAGGGGACAGGGGAATGGCTACACCTTC. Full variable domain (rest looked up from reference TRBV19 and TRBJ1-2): DGGITQSPKYLFRKEGQNVTLSCEQNLNHDAMYWYRQDPGQGLRLIYYSQIVNDFQKGDIAEGYSVSREKKESFPLTVTSAQKNPTAFYLCASSIRGQGNGYTFGSGTRLTVV.

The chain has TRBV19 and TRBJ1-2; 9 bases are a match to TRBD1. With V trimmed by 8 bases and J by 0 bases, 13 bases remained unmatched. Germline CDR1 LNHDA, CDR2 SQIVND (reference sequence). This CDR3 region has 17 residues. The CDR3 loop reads CASSKGTGWESNYGYTF. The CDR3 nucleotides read TGTGCCAGTTCCAAAGGGACAGGGTGGGAGTCTAACTATGGCTACACCTTC.

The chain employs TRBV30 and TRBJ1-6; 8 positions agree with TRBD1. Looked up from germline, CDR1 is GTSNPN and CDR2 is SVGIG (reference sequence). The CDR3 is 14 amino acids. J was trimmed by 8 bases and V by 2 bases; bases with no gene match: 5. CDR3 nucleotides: TGTGCCTGGAGTATAGCAGGGGGCGATTCACCCCTCCACTTT. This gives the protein CAWSIAGGDSPLHF.

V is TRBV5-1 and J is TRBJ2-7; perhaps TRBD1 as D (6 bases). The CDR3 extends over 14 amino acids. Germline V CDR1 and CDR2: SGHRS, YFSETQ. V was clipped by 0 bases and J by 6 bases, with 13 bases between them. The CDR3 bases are TGCGCCAGCAGCTTGGGACAAGGGGGTTTCGAGCAGTACTTC. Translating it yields CASSLGQGGFEQYF.

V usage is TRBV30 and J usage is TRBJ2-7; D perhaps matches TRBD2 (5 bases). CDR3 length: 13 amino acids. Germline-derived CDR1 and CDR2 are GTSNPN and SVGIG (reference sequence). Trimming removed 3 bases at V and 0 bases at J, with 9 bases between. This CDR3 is CAWSGVSSYEQYF. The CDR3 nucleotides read TGTGCCTGGAGCGGGGTAAGCTCCTACGAGCAGTACTTC.

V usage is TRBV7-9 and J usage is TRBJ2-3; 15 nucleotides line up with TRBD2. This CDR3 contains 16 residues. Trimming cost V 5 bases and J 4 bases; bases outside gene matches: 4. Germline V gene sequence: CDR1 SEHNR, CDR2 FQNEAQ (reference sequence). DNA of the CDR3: TGTGCCAGCAGCCCCGGACTAGCGGGGGGGCCAGATACGCAGTATTTT. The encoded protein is CASSPGLAGGPDTQYF. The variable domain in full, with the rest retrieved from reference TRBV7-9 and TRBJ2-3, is DTGVSQNPRHKITKRGQNVTFRCDPISEHNRLYWYRQTLGQGPEFLTYFQNEAQLEKSRLLSDRFSAERPKGSFSTLEIQRTEQGDSAMYLCASSPGLAGGPDTQYFGPGTRLTVL.